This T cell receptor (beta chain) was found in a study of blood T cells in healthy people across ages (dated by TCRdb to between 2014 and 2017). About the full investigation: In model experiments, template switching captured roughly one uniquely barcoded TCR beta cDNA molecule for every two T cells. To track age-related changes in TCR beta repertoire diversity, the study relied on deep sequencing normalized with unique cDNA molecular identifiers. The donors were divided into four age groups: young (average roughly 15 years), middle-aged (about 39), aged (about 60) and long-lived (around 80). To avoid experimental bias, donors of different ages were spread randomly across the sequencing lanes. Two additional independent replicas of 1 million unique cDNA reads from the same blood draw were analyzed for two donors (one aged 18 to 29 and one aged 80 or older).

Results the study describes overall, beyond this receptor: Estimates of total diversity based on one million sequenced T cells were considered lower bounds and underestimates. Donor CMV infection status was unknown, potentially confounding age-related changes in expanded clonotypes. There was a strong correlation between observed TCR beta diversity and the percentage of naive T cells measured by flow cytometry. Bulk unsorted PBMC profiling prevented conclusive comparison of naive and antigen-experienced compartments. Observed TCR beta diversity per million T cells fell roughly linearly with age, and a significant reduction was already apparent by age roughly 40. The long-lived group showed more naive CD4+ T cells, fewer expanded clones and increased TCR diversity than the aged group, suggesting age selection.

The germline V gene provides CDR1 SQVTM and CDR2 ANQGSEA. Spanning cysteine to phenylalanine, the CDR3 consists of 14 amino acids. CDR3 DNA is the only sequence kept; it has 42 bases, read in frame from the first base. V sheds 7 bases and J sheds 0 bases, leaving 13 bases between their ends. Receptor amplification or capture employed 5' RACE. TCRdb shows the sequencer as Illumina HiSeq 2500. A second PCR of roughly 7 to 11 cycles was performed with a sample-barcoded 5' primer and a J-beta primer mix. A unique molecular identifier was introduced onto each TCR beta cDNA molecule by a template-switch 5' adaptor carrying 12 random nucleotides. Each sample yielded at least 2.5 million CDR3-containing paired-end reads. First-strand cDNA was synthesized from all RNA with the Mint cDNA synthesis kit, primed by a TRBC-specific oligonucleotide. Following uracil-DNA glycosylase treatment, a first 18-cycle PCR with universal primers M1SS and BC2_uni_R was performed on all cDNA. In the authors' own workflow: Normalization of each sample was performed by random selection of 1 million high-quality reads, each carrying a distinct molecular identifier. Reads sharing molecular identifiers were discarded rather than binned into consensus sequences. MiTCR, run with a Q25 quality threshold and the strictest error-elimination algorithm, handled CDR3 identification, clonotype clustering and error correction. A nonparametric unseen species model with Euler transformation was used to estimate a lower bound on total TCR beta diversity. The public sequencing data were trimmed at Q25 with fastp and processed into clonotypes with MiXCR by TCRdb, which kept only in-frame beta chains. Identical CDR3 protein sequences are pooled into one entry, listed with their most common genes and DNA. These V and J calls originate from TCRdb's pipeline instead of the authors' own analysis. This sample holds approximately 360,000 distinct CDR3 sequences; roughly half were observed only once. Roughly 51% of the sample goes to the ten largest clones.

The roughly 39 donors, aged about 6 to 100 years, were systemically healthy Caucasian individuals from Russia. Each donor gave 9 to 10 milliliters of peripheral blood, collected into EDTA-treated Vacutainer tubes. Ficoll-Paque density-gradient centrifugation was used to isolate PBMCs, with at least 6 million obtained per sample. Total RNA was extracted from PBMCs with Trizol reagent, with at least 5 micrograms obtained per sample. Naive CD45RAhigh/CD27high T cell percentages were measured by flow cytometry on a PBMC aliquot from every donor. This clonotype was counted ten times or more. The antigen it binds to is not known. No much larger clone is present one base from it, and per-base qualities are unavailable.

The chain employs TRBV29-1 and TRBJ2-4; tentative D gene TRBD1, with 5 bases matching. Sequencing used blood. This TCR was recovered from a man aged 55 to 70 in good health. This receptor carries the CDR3 CSARQTLAKNIQYF. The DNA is TGCAGCGCTAGACAGACACTAGCCAAAAACATTCAGTACTTC.